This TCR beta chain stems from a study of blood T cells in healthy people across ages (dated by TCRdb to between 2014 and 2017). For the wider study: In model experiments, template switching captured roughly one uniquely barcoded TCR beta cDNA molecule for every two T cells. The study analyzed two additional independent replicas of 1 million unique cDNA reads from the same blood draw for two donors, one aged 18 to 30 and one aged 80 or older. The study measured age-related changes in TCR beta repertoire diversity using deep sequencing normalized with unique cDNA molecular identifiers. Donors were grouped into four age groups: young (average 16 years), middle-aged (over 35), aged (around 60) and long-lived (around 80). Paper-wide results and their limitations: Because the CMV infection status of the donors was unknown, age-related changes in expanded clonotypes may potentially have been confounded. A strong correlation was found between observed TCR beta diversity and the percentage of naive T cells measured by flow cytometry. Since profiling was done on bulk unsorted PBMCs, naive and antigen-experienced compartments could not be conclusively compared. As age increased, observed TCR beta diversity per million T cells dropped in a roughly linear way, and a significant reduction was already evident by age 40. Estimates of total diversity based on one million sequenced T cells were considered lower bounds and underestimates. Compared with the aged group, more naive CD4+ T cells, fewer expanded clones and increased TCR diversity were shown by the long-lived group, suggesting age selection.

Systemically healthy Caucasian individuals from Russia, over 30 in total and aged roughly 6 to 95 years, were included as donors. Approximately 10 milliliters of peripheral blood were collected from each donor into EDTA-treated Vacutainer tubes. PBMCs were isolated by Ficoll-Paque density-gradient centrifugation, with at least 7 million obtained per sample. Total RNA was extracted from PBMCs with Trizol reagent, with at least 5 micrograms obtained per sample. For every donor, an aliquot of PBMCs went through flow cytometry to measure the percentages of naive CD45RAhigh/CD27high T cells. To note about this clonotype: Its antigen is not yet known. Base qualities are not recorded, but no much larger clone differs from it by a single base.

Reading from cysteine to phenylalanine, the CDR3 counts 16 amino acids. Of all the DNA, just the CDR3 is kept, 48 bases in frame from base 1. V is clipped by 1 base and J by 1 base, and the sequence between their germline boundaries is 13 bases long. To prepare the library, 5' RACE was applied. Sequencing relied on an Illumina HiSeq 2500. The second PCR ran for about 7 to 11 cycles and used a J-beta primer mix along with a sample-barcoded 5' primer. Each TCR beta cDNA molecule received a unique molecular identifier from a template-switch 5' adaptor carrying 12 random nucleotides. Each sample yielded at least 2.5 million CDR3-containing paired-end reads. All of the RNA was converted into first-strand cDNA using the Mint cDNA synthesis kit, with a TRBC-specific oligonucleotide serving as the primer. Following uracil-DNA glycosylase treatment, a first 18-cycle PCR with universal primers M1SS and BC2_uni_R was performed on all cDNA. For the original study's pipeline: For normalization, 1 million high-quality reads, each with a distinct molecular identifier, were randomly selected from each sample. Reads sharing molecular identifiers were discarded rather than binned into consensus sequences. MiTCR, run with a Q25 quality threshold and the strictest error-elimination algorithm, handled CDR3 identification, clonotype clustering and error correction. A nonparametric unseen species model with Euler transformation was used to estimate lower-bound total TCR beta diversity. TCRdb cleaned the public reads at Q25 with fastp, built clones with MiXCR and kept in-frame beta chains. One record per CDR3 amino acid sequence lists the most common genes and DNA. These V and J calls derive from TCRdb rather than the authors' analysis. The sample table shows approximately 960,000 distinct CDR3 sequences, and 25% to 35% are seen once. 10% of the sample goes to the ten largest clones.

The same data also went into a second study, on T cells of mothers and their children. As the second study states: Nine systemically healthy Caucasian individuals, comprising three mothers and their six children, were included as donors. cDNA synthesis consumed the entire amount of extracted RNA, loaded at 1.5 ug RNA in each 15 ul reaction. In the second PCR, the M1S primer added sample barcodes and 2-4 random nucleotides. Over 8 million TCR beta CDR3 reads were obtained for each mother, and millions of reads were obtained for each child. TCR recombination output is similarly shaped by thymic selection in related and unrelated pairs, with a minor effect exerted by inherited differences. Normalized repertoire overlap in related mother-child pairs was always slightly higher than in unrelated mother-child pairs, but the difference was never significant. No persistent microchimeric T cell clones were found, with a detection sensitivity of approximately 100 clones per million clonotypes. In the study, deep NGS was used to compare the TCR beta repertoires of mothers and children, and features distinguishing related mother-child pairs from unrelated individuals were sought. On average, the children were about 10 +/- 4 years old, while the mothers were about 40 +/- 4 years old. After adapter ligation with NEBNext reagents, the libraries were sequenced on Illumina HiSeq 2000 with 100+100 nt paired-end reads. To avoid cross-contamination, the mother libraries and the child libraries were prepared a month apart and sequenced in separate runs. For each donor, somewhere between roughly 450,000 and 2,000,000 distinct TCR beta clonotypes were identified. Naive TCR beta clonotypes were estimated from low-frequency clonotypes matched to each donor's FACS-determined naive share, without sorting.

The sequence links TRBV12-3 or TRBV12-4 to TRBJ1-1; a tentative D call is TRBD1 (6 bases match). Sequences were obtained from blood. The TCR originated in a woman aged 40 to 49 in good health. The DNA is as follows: TGTGCCAGCAGTTTAGACAGGGTCTGGGGGAACACTGAAGCTTTCTTT. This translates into CASSLDRVWGNTEAFF.